The source of this T cell receptor (beta chain) is a study of shared clonotypes between healthy human individuals. The CDR3 sequence is 17 residues long. Trimming took 1 base from V and 4 from J; bases not matched to a gene: 13. The germline gives CDR1 SGDLS, CDR2 YYNGEE. Produced via immunoSEQ multiplex PCR; TCRdb's table is partial and in-frame only. The repertoire holds about 2.3 million clones, approximately 93% seen once, with 0.39% in the top ten. Sequenced input: naive CD4+ T cells from PBMCs. Subset of the sample: CD45RA+ positively selected. This receptor was taken from a man between 18 and 35 years old in good health. Some clones in this sample may be carry-over from other donors' samples. V gene TRBV9 combines with J gene TRBJ2-5; 7 bases line up with TRBD2. This chain's CDR3 is CASSVSPFAGVAETQYF. For the CDR3, the DNA is TGTGCCAGCAGCGTATCCCCTTTCGCGGGAGTAGCAGAGACCCAGTACTTC.